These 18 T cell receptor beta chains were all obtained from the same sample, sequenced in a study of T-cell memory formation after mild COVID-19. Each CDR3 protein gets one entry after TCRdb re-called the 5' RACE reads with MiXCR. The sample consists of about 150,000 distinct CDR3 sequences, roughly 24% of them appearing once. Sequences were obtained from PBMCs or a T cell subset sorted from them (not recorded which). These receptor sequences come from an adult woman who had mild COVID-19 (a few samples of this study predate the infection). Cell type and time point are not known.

CDR3 in DNA: TGTGCCAGCAGCCCATCGCCGGGACTAGCGGGGGGAGAGACCCAGTACTTC. It is translated as CASSPSPGLAGGETQYF. The V gene is TRBV7-9, the J gene TRBJ2-5; 15 positions match TRBD2. This CDR3 has 17 amino acids. Trimming at V came to 5 bases and at J to 4 bases, leaving 8 bases not matched to a gene. Germline V lookup: CDR1 SEHNR, CDR2 FQNEAQ (reference sequence).

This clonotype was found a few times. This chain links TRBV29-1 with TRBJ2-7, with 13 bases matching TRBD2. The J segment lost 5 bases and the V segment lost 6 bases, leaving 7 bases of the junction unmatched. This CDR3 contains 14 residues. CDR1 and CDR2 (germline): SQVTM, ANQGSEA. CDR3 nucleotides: TGCAGCGTAACTAGCGGGAGGGTCGTGGACGAGCAGTACTTC. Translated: CSVTSGRVVDEQYF.

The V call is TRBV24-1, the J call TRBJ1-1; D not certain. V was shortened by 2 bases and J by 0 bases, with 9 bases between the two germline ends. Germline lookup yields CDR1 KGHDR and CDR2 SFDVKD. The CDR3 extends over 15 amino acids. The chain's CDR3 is CATSDSQNLNTEAFF. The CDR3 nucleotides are TGTGCCACCAGTGATTCCCAGAATCTGAACACTGAAGCTTTCTTT.

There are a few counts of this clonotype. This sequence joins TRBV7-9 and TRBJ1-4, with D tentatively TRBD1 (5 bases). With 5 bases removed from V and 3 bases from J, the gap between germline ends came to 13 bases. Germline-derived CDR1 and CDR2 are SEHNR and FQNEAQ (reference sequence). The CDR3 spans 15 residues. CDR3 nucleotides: TGTGCCAGCAGCCCAGTGGGGGGGGCTAATGAAAAACTGTTTTTT. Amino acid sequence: CASSPVGGANEKLFF. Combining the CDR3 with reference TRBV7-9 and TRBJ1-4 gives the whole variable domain DTGVSQNPRHKITKRGQNVTFRCDPISEHNRLYWYRQTLGQGPEFLTYFQNEAQLEKSRLLSDRFSAERPKGSFSTLEIQRTEQGDSAMYLCASSPVGGANEKLFFGSGTQLSVL.

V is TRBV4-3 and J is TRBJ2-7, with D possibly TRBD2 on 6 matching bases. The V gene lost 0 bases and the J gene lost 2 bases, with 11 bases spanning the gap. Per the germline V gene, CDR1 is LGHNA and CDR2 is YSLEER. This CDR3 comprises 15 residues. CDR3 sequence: CASSQDLGGPYEQYF. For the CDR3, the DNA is TGCGCCAGCAGCCAAGATCTAGGAGGGCCCTACGAGCAGTACTTC.

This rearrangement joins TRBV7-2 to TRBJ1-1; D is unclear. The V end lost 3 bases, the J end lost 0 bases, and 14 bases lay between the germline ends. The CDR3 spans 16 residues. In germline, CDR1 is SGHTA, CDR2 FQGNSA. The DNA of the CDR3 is TGTGCCAGCAGCTTTGGAGATTTGTGGGTGAACACTGAAGCTTTCTTT. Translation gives CASSFGDLWVNTEAFF.

CDR3 residues: CATSWDSSYEQYF. CDR3 DNA sequence: TGTGCCACCTCTTGGGACAGCTCCTACGAGCAGTACTTC. The rearrangement joins TRBV19 to TRBJ2-7, with TRBD1 identical over 7 bases. Germline assignment: CDR1 LNHDA and CDR2 SQIVND (reference sequence). The CDR3 spans 13 residues. With 10 bases clipped from V and 0 bases from J, the junction kept 6 bases outside the gene matches.

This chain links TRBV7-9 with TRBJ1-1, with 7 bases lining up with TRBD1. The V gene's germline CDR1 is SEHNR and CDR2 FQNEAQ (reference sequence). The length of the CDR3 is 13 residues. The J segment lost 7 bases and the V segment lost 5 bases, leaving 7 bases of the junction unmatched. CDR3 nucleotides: TGTGCCAGCAGCGAGGACAGGTTTGATGAAGCTTTCTTT. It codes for CASSEDRFDEAFF.

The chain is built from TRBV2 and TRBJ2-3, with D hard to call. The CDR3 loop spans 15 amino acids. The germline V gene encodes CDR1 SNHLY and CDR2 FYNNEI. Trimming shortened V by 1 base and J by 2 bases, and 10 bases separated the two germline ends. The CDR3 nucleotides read TGTGCCAGCAGTGAAGGTGGCTATCCCACAGATACGCAGTATTTT. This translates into CASSEGGYPTDTQYF.

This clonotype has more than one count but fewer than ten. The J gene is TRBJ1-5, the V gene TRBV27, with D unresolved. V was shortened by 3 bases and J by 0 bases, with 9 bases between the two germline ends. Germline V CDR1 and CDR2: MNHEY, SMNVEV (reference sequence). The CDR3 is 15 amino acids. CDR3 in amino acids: CASSFGGYSNQPQHF. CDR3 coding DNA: TGTGCCAGCAGTTTCGGCGGGTATAGCAATCAGCCCCAGCATTTT.

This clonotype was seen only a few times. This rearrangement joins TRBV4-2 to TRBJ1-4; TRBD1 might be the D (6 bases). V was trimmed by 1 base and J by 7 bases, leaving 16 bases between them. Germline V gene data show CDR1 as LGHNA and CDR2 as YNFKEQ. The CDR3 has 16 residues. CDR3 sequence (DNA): TGTGCCAGCAGCCAAGGGATGCAGGGGACGGGTGAAAAACTGTTTTTT. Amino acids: CASSQGMQGTGEKLFF.

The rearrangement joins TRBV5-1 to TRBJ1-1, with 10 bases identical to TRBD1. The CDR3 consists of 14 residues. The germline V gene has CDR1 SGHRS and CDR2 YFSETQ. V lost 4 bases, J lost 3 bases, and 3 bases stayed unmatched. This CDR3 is CASSTGQGHTEAFF. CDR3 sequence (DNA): TGCGCCAGCAGCACGGGACAGGGGCACACTGAAGCTTTCTTT.

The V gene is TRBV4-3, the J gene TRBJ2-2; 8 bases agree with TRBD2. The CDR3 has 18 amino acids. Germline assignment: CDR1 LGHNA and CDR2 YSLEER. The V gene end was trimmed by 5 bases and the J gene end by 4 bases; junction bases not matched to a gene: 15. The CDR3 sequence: CASSFTPPSGRPTGELFF. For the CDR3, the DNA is TGCGCCAGCAGCTTCACCCCCCCCAGCGGGAGACCCACCGGGGAGCTGTTTTTT.

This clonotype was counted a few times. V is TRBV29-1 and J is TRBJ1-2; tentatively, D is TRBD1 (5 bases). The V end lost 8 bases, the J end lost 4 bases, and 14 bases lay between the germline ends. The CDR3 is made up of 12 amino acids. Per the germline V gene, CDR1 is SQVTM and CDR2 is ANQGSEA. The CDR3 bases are TGCAGCACGACGGACGGGGGCTATGGCTACACCTTC. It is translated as CSTTDGGYGYTF.

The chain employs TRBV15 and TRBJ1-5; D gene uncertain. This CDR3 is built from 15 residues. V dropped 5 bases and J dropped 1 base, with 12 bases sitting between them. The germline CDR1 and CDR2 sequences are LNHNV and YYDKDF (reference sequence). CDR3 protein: CATSAGPESNQPQHF. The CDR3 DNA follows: TGTGCCACCAGCGCCGGCCCAGAGAGCAATCAGCCCCAGCATTTT.

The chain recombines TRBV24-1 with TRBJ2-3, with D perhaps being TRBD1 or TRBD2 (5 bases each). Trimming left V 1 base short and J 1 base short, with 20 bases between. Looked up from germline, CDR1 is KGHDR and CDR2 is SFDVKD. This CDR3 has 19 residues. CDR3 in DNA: TGTGCCACCAGTGATTTCCCCTTCGGACATTTCGGGGGCACAGATACGCAGTATTTT. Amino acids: CATSDFPFGHFGGTDTQYF.

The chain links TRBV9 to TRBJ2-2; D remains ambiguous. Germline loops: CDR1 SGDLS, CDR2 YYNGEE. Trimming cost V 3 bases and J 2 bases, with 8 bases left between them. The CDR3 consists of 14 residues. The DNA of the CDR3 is TGTGCCAGCAGCGCAGCCGACAACACCGGGGAGCTGTTTTTT. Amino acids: CASSAADNTGELFF.

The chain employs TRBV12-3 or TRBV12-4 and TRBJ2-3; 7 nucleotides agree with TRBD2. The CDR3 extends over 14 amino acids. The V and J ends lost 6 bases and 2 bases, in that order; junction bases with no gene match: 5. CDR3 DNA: TGTGCCAGCAGCCTGCTAGCGGTCACAGATACGCAGTATTTT. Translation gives CASSLLAVTDTQYF.